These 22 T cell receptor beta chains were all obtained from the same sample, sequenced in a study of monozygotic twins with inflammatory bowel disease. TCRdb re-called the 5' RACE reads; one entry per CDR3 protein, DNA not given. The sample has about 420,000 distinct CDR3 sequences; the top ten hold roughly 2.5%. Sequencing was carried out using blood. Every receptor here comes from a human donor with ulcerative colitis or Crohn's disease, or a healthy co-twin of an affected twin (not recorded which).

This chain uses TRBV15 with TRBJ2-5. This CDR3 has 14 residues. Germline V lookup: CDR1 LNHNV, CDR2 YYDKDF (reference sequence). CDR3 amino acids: CATSRAGLGETQYF.

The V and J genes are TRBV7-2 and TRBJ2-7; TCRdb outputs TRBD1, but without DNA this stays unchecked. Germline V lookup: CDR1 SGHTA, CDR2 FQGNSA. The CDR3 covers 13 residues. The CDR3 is CASSVMWGDEQYF. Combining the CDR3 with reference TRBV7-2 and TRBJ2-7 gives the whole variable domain GAGVSQSPSNKVTEKGKDVELRCDPISGHTALYWYRQSLGQGLEFLIYFQGNSAPDKSGLPSDRFSAERTGGSVSTLTIQRTQQEDSAVYLCASSVMWGDEQYFGPGTRLTVT.

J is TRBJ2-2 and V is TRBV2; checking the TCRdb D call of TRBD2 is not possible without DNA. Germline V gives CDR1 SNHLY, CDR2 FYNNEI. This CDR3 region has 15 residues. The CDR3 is CASTGGLGRSGELFF.

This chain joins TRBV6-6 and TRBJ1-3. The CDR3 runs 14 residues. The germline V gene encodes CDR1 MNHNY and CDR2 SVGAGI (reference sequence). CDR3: CASLHKSSGNTIYF.

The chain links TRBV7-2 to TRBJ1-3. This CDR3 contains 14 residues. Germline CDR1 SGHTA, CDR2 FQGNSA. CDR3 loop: CASSLSIAGNTIYF. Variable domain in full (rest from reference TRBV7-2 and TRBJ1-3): GAGVSQSPSNKVTEKGKDVELRCDPISGHTALYWYRQSLGQGLEFLIYFQGNSAPDKSGLPSDRFSAERTGGSVSTLTIQRTQQEDSAVYLCASSLSIAGNTIYFGEGSWLTVV.

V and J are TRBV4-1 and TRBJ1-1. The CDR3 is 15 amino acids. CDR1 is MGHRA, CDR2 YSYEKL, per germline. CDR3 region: CASSQEARSNTEAFF.

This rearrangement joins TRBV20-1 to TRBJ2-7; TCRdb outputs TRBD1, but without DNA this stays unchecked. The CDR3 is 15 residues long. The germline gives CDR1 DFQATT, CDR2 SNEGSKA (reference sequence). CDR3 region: CSASWFRTGTYEQYF.

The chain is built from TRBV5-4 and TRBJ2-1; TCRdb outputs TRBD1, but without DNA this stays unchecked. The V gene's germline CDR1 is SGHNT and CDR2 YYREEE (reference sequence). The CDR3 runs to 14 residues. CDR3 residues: CASSPRDSYNEQFF.

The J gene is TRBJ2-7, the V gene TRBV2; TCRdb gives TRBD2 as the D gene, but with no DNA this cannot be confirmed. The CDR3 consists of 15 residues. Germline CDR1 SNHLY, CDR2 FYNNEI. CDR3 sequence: CASSDPSGQTYEQYF.

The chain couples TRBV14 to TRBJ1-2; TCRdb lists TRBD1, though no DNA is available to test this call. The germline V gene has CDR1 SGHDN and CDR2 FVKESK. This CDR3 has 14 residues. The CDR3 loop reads CASSVVEGAYGYTF.

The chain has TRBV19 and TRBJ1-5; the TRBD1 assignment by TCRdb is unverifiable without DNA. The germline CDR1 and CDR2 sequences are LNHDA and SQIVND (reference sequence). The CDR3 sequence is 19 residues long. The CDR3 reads CASSIFRLGTDYSNQPQHF.

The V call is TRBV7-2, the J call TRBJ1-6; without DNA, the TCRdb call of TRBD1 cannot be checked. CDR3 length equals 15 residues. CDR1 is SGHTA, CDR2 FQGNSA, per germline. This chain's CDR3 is CASRQRTGGHSPLHF.

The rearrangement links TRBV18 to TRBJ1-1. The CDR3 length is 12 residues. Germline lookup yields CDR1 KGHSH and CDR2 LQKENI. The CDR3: CASSTLASEAFF.

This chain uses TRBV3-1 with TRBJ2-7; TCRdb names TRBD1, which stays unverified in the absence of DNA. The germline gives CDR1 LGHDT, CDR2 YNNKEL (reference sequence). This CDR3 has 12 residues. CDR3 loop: CASSRQAYEQYF.

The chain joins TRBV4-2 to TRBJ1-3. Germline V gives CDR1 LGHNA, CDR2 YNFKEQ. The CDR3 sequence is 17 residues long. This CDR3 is CASSPKATGESGNTIYF.

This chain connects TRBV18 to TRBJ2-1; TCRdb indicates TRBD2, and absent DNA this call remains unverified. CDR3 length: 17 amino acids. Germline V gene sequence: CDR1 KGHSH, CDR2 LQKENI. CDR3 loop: CASSPVSGRARNNEQFF.

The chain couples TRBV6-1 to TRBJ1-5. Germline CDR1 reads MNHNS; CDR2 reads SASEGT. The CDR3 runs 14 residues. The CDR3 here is CASSPHLSNQPQHF.

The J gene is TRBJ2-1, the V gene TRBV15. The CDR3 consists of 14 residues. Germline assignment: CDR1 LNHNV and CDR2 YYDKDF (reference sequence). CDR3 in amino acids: CATRGRRLDNEQFF. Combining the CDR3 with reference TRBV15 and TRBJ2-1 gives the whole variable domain DAMVIQNPRYQVTQFGKPVTLSCSQTLNHNVMYWYQQKSSQAPKLLFHYYDKDFNNEADTPDNFQSRRPNTSFCFLDIRSPGLGDTAMYLCATRGRRLDNEQFFGPGTRLTVL.

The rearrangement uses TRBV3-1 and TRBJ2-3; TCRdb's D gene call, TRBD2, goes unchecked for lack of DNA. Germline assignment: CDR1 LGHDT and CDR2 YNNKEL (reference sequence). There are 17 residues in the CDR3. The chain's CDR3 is CASSHSAPGGSTDTQYF.

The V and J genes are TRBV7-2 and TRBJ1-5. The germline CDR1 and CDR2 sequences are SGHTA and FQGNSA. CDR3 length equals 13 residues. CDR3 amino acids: CASAVWSNQPQHF.

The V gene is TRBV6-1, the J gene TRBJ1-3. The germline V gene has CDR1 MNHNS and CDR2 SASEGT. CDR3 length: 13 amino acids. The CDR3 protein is CASDISSGNTIYF.

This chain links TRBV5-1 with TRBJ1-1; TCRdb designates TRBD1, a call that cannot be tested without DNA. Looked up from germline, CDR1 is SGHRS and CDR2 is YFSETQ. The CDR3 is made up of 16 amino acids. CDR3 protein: CASSLGWGALNTEAFF.